The clone carrying this T cell receptor beta chain has ten or more counts. V lost 2 bases, J lost 8 bases, and 10 bases stayed unmatched. There are 15 residues in the CDR3. Germline loops: CDR1 KGHDR, CDR2 SFDVKD. This entry is derived from a study of tumor-infiltrating lymphocytes in primary liver carcinoma. Study summary: Regardless of tissue type, samples showed similar yields of roughly 3.5 to 7.13 million productive TCRbeta reads.

The roughly 17-31 mg bulk tissue piece was not sorted before simultaneous RNA and DNA extraction. Production of TCR beta cDNA used around 0.45 ug total RNA together with a constant-region primer. For TCR beta, libraries were produced by three nested multiplex PCR rounds using slightly modified ARM-PCR. Both of the initial two PCR rounds ran for roughly 11 cycles and employed TRBV1-TRBV30 forward primers alongside a C-beta reverse primer. Via MiXCR, TCRdb re-called the multiplex PCR reads, giving one row per CDR3 protein. The repertoire holds some 100,000 distinct CDR3 sequences, with around 73% as singletons.

The specimen was liver tumor tissue from sampling region 2. Described subset: tumor region T2, inferior pole. The chain links TRBV24-1 to TRBJ1-2; 7 nucleotides align to TRBD1. The TCR originated in a woman aged 60 to 75 with primary liver carcinoma and hepatitis B virus infection. CDR3 residues: CATSDSARTGDGYTF. The CDR3 bases are TGTGCCACCAGTGATTCGGCCCGGACAGGTGACGGCTACACCTTC.